The 15 T cell receptor beta chains reported below all come from one sample, sequenced in a study of cytomegalovirus exposure and HLA in healthy donors. The PCR ran on 60 Vbeta and 13 Jbeta primers. Clones were read by immunoSEQ multiplex PCR, and TCRdb kept only the in-frame ones, dropping some. In the table there are fewer than 200,000 clones, less than 80% of which are singletons. The sample consisted of PBMCs. The receptors stem from a woman between 40 and 55 years old in good health and CMV-seronegative.

The rearrangement uses TRBV23-1 and TRBJ2-6; 9 nucleotides match TRBD1. TRBV23-1 is annotated as an ORF whose role is uncertain. The CDR3 length is 21 residues. V shed 0 bases and J 3 bases; nucleotides not matched to a gene: 15. The CDR3 DNA reads as TGCGCCAGCAGTCAATCTCACGGGACAGGGAGGTATTGTCGTGGGGCCAACGTCCTGACTTTC. Its protein product is CASSQSHGTGRYCRGANVLTF.

V is TRBV7-2 and J is TRBJ1-5; unclear D gene. The V gene lost 1 base and the J gene lost 6 bases, with 10 bases spanning the gap. CDR3 size: 14 residues. CDR1 SGHTA and CDR2 FQGNSA come from the germline V gene. The CDR3 DNA reads as TGTGCCAGCAGCTTAGATTTATTCGGTCAGCCCCAGCATTTT. Translation gives CASSLDLFGQPQHF.

V gene TRBV7-8 combines with J gene TRBJ2-7, with D possibly being TRBD2 (7 bases). Germline V lookup: CDR1 SGHVS, CDR2 FQNEAQ. Trimming stripped 7 bases from V and 6 bases from J, with 22 bases between. The CDR3 covers 15 residues. CDR3 amino acids: CASTMGGGGVGEQYF. CDR3 sequence (DNA): TGTGCCAGCACCATGGGTGGCGGGGGCGTCGGCGAGCAGTACTTC. Full variable domain (missing parts from reference TRBV7-8 and TRBJ2-7): GAGVSQSPRYKVAKRGQDVALRCDPISGHVSLFWYQQALGQGPEFLTYFQNEAQLDKSGLPSDRFFAERPEGSVSTLKIQRTQQEDSAVYLCASTMGGGGVGEQYFGPGTRLTVT.

V is TRBV6-5 and J is TRBJ1-4; D is ambiguous. The CDR3 length is 14 residues. V gave up 1 base and J gave up 6 bases, with 9 bases separating them. Germline V gene lookup returns CDR1 MNHEY and CDR2 SVGAGI. Written as DNA, the CDR3 is TGTGCCAGCAGTTACTATTACGGAGATGAAAAACTGTTTTTT. This sequence encodes CASSYYYGDEKLFF.

Points on this clone: Other DNA sequences in this sample translate to the same CDR3. V and J are TRBV6-5 and TRBJ1-6; 8 bases agree with TRBD1. Germline CDR1 and CDR2: MNHEY and SVGAGI. V gave up 7 bases and J gave up 7 bases; unmatched junction bases: 6. This CDR3 spans 14 amino acids. The CDR3 loop reads CASKQGAKNSPLHF. The CDR3 DNA sequence: TGTGCCAGCAAGCAGGGGGCGAAGAATTCACCCCTCCACTTT.

V is TRBV11-2 and J is TRBJ2-7, with D possibly matching TRBD1 (5 bases). CDR3 length: 15 amino acids. V lost 6 bases and J 3 bases, leaving 18 bases between the germline ends. From germline, CDR1 is SGHAT and CDR2 FQNNGV. CDR3 coding DNA: TGTGCCAGCAGAAATACAGGCGCCTGGGGCTACGAGCAGTACTTC. As protein: CASRNTGAWGYEQYF.

The V and J genes are TRBV6-1 and TRBJ1-1, with D possibly being TRBD1 (6 bases). Germline loops: CDR1 MNHNS, CDR2 SASEGT. V shed 0 bases and J shed 4 bases, with 15 bases lying between them. This CDR3 is built from 16 residues. The CDR3 protein is CASSEARVVGGTEAFF. The CDR3 DNA sequence: TGTGCCAGCAGTGAAGCGCGGGTGGTAGGGGGCACTGAAGCTTTCTTT.

The chain uses TRBV5-4 and TRBJ1-1, with TRBD1 as a possible D gene (5 bases). Trimming took off 4 bases at V and 0 bases at J, with 13 bases between the two ends. Germline CDR1 is SGHNT and CDR2 is YYREEE (reference sequence). The CDR3 contains 15 residues. The CDR3 region has the DNA TGTGCCAGCAGCGGGGTGGGAGGGGTGAACACTGAAGCTTTCTTT. It encodes CASSGVGGVNTEAFF.

This sequence joins TRBV27 and TRBJ2-7; 10 bases line up with TRBD1. CDR1 and CDR2 from the germline V gene are MNHEY and SMNVEV (reference sequence). The J segment lost 6 bases and the V segment lost 10 bases, leaving 12 bases of the junction unmatched. This CDR3 has 14 residues. This CDR3 is CAIRPGTGVGEQYF. The CDR3 DNA sequence: TGTGCCATCAGACCCGGGACAGGGGTGGGCGAGCAGTACTTC.

The chain couples TRBV28 to TRBJ2-1; the D gene is possibly TRBD1 (6 bases). From germline, CDR1 is MDHEN and CDR2 SYDVKM. The CDR3 consists of 18 residues. V gave up 3 bases and J gave up 6 bases, with 24 bases separating them. The CDR3 loop is CASSLGAKIRPTANEQFF. DNA for the CDR3: TGTGCCAGCAGTTTGGGGGCTAAAATCAGGCCCACCGCCAATGAGCAGTTCTTC.

This chain links TRBV11-2 with TRBJ2-1; 7 positions agree with TRBD2. The germline CDR1 and CDR2 sequences are SGHAT and FQNNGV. V dropped 1 base and J dropped 1; count of bases not matched to a gene: 10. The CDR3 is made up of 18 amino acids. CDR3 region: CASSLVGGRRTSYNEQFF. The CDR3 bases are TGTGCCAGCAGCTTAGTGGGAGGGAGGCGAACATCCTACAATGAGCAGTTCTTC.

In this sample, this clone turned up a few times. V and J are TRBV5-1 and TRBJ1-1; TRBD1 might be the D (5 bases). CDR1 and CDR2 from the germline V gene are SGHRS and YFSETQ. CDR3 length equals 15 residues. Trimming pared 4 bases from V and 4 bases from J, leaving 17 bases between. The CDR3 reads CASSPGGRGSTEAFF. DNA of the CDR3: TGCGCCAGCAGCCCCGGGGGTAGAGGTAGCACTGAAGCTTTCTTT.

This chain joins TRBV7-9 and TRBJ2-7; 7 bases map to TRBD1. CDR3 length: 12 residues. The junction had 3 bases not matched to a gene; V was cut back by 7 bases and J by 3 bases. CDR1 and CDR2 from the germline V gene are SEHNR and FQNEAQ (reference sequence). The CDR3 DNA sequence: TGTGCCAGCACCCAGGGGGTCTACGAGCAGTACTTC. Its translation: CASTQGVYEQYF. Combining the CDR3 with reference TRBV7-9 and TRBJ2-7 gives the whole variable domain DTGVSQNPRHKITKRGQNVTFRCDPISEHNRLYWYRQTLGQGPEFLTYFQNEAQLEKSRLLSDRFSAERPKGSFSTLEIQRTEQGDSAMYLCASTQGVYEQYFGPGTRLTVT.

V is TRBV6-4 and J is TRBJ1-1; D uncertain. Germline assignment: CDR1 MRHNA and CDR2 SNTAGT. This CDR3 region has 16 residues. Trimming pared 3 bases from V and 3 bases from J, leaving 17 bases between. CDR3: CASSDFPLTEDTEAFF. Here the CDR3 DNA reads TGTGCCAGCAGTGATTTTCCGCTGACGGAGGACACTGAAGCTTTCTTT.

This clone was counted between two and nine times. The chain employs TRBV2 and TRBJ2-2; D gene unclear. Trimming took 7 bases from V and 4 from J, leaving 7 bases between them. The germline gives CDR1 SNHLY, CDR2 FYNNEI. The CDR3 consists of 12 residues. The CDR3 DNA sequence: TGTGCCAGCACAGGCCCCACCGGGGAGCTGTTTTTT. Translating it yields CASTGPTGELFF.